A selection of T cell receptor beta chains follows, all from one sample in a study of blood T cell repertoires in COVID-19. Profiled with immunoSEQ multiplex PCR; TCRdb holds only in-frame clones, not every one. Of roughly 230,000 clones listed, approximately 81% are singletons. Sequences were obtained from PBMCs or T cells enriched from blood (not recorded which). The receptors here all came from a woman aged 50 to 65 who had been exposed to COVID-19. The CDR3 runs from the conserved cysteine through the conserved F or W. A D gene is named only where the DNA matches it firmly. Not every row has a clone size; where given, it reads once, few, many or a size class.

>TRBV5-1|.|.|TRBJ2-5
TGCGCCAGCAGCTTGGGCTCGCAGGGGAAGGAGACCCAGTACTTC
CASSLGSQGKETQYF
>TRBV11-2|.|.|TRBJ1-3
TGTGCCAGCCGCCAGGGCTCTGGAAACACCATATATTTT
CASRQGSGNTIYF
>TRBV12-3/TRBV12-4|.|.|TRBJ2-2
TGTGCCAGCAGTGACGGAGAGTACGGGGAGCTGTTTTTT
CASSDGEYGELFF
>TRBV5-5|.|.|TRBJ1-5
TGTGCCAGCAGCTTGAGACCTGAGACGGGTCAGCCCCAGCATTTT
CASSLRPETGQPQHF
>TRBV10-1|.|.|TRBJ1-1
TGCGCCAGCAGTGAGGGGTTACTGGGTACGGGCACTGAAGCTTTCTTT
CASSEGLLGTGTEAFF
>TRBV29-1|TRBD2|.|TRBJ2-5
TGCAGCGTTGGGGACGGGGGGGCAGAGACCCAGTACTTC
CSVGDGGAETQYF
>TRBV7-9|.|.|TRBJ2-1
TGTGCCAGCAGCCGGACAGCGAGACTTGACAATGAGCAGTTCTTC
CASSRTARLDNEQFF
>TRBV7-8|TRBD1|.|TRBJ1-4
TGTGCCAGCAGCTCGAGGGGGCGCGATGAAAAACTGTTTTTT
CASSSRGRDEKLFF
>TRBV12-3/TRBV12-4|.|.|TRBJ2-5
TGTGCCAGCCGAGGGGGAGAGACCCAGTACTTC
CASRGGETQYF
>TRBV7-2|.|.|TRBJ2-1
TGTGCCAGCAGCTCCGAAGGGGCCTACAATGAGCAGTTCTTC
CASSSEGAYNEQFF
>TRBV10-3|.|.|TRBJ2-1
TGTGCCATCAGTCGAGGGGGGGATGAGCAGTTCTTC
CAISRGGDEQFF
>TRBV11-2|.|.|TRBJ1-6
TGTGCCAGCAGCCCACCCCGGGCACGGGAAGGGACACCCCTCCACTTT
CASSPPRAREGTPLHF
>TRBV28|TRBD2|.|TRBJ2-1
TGTGCCAGCAGTACCCGGGGAGGGCACCACAATGAGCAGTTCTTC
CASSTRGGHHNEQFF
>TRBV2|.|.|TRBJ2-2
TGTGCCAGCAGGGGCAGGGGAGGACTAGGAACCGGGGAGCTGTTTTTT
CASRGRGGLGTGELFF
>TRBV5-1|.|once|TRBJ2-4
TGCGCCAGCAGCCTGGATGGTGTGAGCCGATCTAGGGGGAACATTCAGTACTTC
CASSLDGVSRSRGNIQYF
>TRBV6-5|TRBD2|.|TRBJ2-1
TGTGCCAGCAGGGCAGCGGGGAGCTCCTACAATGAGCAGTTCTTC
CASRAAGSSYNEQFF
>TRBV29-1|.|.|TRBJ1-1
TGCAGCGTGTTCGCAGGGCTGCGCGGAGCTTTCTTT
CSVFAGLRGAFF
>TRBV5-1|TRBD1|.|TRBJ2-2
TGCGCCAGCAGCTTGGCCGGACAGGGATATGCCGGGGAGCTGTTTTTT
CASSLAGQGYAGELFF
>TRBV5-1|.|.|TRBJ1-3
TGCGCCAGCAGCCGGGATCCTTCTAACACCATATATTTT
CASSRDPSNTIYF
>TRBV13|.|.|TRBJ1-3
TGTGCCAGCAGCTTAAGGGCGGGTGGAAACACCATATATTTT
CASSLRAGGNTIYF
>TRBV7-2|TRBD2|.|TRBJ2-5
TGTGCCAGCAGACGGGGGGGCACCCAAGAGACCCAGTACTTC
CASRRGGTQETQYF
>TRBV7-9|.|.|TRBJ1-1
TGTGCCAGCAGCTCGACGGGTGGGAACACTGAAGCTTTCTTT
CASSSTGGNTEAFF
>TRBV5-6|.|few|TRBJ2-7
TGTGCCAGCAGCTCACTGGGGGCGCTGAGCTCCTACGAGCAGTACTTC
CASSSLGALSSYEQYF
>TRBV9|TRBD2|.|TRBJ2-3
TGTGCCAGCAGCGTAGCGGGGGGACGCACAGATACGCAGTATTTT
CASSVAGGRTDTQYF
>TRBV4-1|TRBD2|.|TRBJ2-7
TGCGCCAGCAGCCTGACCGGGACTAGCGGTTCCTACGAGCAGTACTTC
CASSLTGTSGSYEQYF
>TRBV3-1/TRBV3-2|TRBD1|once|TRBJ1-2
TGTGCCAGCAGCCACGGACAGGCCTACTATGGCTACACCTTC
CASSHGQAYYGYTF
>TRBV11-2|.|.|TRBJ1-1
TGTGCCAGCAGCTTGGGCGCCGGCACTGAAGCTTTCTTT
CASSLGAGTEAFF
>TRBV7-2|.|.|TRBJ1-2
TGTGCCAGCAGCTTAGTAGCAGTTAACTATGGCTACACCTTC
CASSLVAVNYGYTF
>TRBV7-8|TRBD1|.|TRBJ2-5
TGTGCCAGCAGCTGGGACAGGGGGCCCTATGAGACCCAGTACTTC
CASSWDRGPYETQYF
>TRBV18|TRBD1|.|TRBJ1-5
TGTGCCAGCTCACTGGACAGGGGTAGCAATCAGCCCCAGCATTTT
CASSLDRGSNQPQHF
>TRBV5-1|TRBD2|.|TRBJ2-5
TGCGCCAGCAGCTTGAACTTACTAGCGGGGACGGGGGAGACCCAGTACTTC
CASSLNLLAGTGETQYF
>TRBV15|TRBD1|.|TRBJ1-6
TGTGCCACCAGCAGACCATGGACAGGCCATAATTCACCCCTCCACTTT
CATSRPWTGHNSPLHF